This T cell receptor (beta chain) is from a study of spatial heterogeneity in lung cancer. About the study: Alpha-chain sequences were consistently detected less often than beta-chain sequences. The library had UMIs, and each TCR and UMI pair averaged more than ten raw reads.

The ends lost 6 bases at V and 5 bases at J; junction bases unmatched: 15. Germline V gene lookup returns CDR1 ENHRY and CDR2 SYGVKD. CDR3 size: 16 residues. Time point: sample taken at primary tumor resection. Tumor, nontumor lung or frozen PBMC supplied whole RNA, sequenced without sorting. Samples came from roughly 75 TRACERx patients with untreated early-stage lung cancer. Single TCR cDNA molecules each had their own unique molecular identifier. TCRdb reprocessed the 5' RACE reads via MiXCR and lists one record per CDR3 protein. The data hold 24,000 or so distinct CDR3 sequences, with roughly 6.9% observed a single time.

This receptor was taken from a male donor with early-stage non-small cell lung cancer. J is TRBJ2-5 and V is TRBV10-3, with TRBD2 identical over 7 bases. The sequencing here drew on PBMCs, taken at surgery. CDR3 sequence reads: CAIRAQVPGGKETQYF. The DNA of the CDR3 is TGTGCCATCAGGGCCCAGGTGCCGGGAGGAAAGGAGACCCAGTACTTC.